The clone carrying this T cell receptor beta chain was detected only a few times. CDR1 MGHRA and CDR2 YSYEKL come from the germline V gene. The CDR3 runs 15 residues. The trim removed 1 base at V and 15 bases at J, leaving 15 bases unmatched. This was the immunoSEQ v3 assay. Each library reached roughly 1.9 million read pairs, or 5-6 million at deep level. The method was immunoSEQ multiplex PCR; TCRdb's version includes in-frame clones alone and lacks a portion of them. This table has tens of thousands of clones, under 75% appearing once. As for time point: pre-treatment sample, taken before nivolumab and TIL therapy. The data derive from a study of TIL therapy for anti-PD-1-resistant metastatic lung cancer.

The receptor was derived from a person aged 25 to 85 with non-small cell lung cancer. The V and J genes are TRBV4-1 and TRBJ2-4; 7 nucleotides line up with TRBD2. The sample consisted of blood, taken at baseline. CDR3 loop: CASSQVSSGSRVWYF. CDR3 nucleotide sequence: TGCGCCAGCAGCCAAGTCTCTAGCGGCTCTAGGGTGTGGTACTTC.